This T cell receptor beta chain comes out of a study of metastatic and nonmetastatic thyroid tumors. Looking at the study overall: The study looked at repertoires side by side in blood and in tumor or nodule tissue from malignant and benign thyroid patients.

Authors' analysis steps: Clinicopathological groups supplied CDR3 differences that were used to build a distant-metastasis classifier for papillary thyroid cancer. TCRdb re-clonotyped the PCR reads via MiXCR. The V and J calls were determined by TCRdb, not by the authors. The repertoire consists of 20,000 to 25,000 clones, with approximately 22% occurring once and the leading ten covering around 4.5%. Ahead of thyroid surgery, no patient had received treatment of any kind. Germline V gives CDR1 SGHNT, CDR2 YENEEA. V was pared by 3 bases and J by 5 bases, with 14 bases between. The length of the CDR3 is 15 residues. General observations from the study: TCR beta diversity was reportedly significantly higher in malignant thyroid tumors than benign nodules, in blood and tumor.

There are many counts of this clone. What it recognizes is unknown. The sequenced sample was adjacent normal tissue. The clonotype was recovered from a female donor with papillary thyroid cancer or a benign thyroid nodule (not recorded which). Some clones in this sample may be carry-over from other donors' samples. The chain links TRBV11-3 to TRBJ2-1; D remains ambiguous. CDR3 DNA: TGTGCCAGCAGCTTCGGACCCGCCGGCGACAATGAGCAGTTCTTC. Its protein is CASSFGPAGDNEQFF.